One sample yielded the 24 T cell receptor beta chains listed below, sequenced in a study of molecular identifiers for immune sequencing clone quantification. TCRdb ran MiXCR on the PCR reads and lists one entry per CDR3 protein. The sample carries about 500,000 distinct CDR3 sequences, roughly 26% recorded once. Sequenced: naive CD8+ T cells from blood, with Jurkat cell RNA spiked in. Subset described: FACS-sorted CD8+CD4-CCR7+CD45RA+ naive T cells. These receptors all come from a human donor in good health. Some libraries in this study had Jurkat cell RNA spiked in.

This chain uses TRBV20-1 with TRBJ2-7; the match to TRBD2 covers 8 bases. The germline V gene encodes CDR1 DFQATT and CDR2 SNEGSKA (reference sequence). The length of the CDR3 is 15 residues. The V segment lost 2 bases and the J segment 2 bases; nucleotides outside the gene matches: 8. The CDR3 here is CSARSPQRGPYEQYF. CDR3 bases: TGCAGTGCTAGATCCCCCCAGCGGGGGCCCTACGAGCAGTACTTC.

This sequence joins TRBV10-2 and TRBJ1-6; D is possibly TRBD1 (6 bases). V was cut by 4 bases and J by 7 bases, with 17 bases left in between. This CDR3 contains 16 residues. In germline, CDR1 is WSHSY, CDR2 SAAADI. DNA of the CDR3: TGCGCCAGCAGTGTATCCCCAGGGGAAGTAAATTCACCCCTCCACTTT. Its protein product is CASSVSPGEVNSPLHF.

DNA of the CDR3: TGTGCCAGCAGTTCGACTAGCGGGGGGGCTCGTGGAGAGACCCAGTACTTC. It specifies CASSSTSGGARGETQYF. The rearrangement links TRBV12-3 or TRBV12-4 to TRBJ2-5; 14 nucleotides align to TRBD2. The trim removed 4 bases at V and 4 bases at J, leaving 8 bases unmatched. The CDR3 runs 17 residues.

The V call is TRBV7-9, the J call TRBJ2-5; 10 positions agree with TRBD2. J gave up 2 bases and V 3 bases, and 6 bases lay outside the gene matches. This CDR3 comprises 16 residues. CDR1 is SEHNR and CDR2 is FQNEAQ in the germline V gene (reference sequence). Here the CDR3 reads CASSFFSGGPQETQYF. The CDR3 DNA is TGTGCCAGCAGCTTTTTTAGCGGGGGGCCACAAGAGACCCAGTACTTC.

The J gene is TRBJ2-2, the V gene TRBV7-9; 7 bases align to TRBD1. The J segment lost 4 bases and the V segment lost 11 bases, leaving 10 bases of the junction unmatched. Germline assignment: CDR1 SEHNR and CDR2 FQNEAQ (reference sequence). The CDR3 has 14 amino acids. For the CDR3, the DNA is TGTGCCGGTCCGAGGGGGCGAGGCACCGGGGAGCTGTTTTTT. This translates into CAGPRGRGTGELFF.

Comments on this clonotype: One end of the junction fails to match germline, which may point to a read error. This rearrangement joins TRBV20-1 to TRBJ1-2; 10 bases map to TRBD1. The CDR3 contains 14 residues. CDR1 and CDR2 (germline): DFQATT, SNEGSKA (reference sequence). The chain's CDR3 is CSARDETGGYGSTF. CDR3 bases: TGCAGTGCTAGAGATGAGACAGGGGGCTATGGCTCCACCTTC.

This clonotype was detected only once. It may be a read error: a sequence one base away is much more abundant. The rearrangement links TRBV4-1 to TRBJ1-2; D gene unclear. The CDR3 sequence is 14 residues long. Germline CDR1 and CDR2: MGHRA and YSYEKL. The CDR3 DNA reads as TGCGCCAGCAGCCAAGAGACGCAGTACTATGGCCACACCTTC. It is translated as CASSQETQYYGHTF.

The gene calls are TRBV18 and TRBJ2-7, with a weak D call TRBD2 (5 bases). The CDR3 contains 15 residues. CDR1 KGHSH and CDR2 LQKENI come from the germline V gene. Trimming shortened V by 3 bases and J by 2 bases, and 14 bases separated the two germline ends. The CDR3 here is CASSPSTGNPYEQYF. The CDR3 DNA is TGTGCCAGCTCACCCAGTACGGGAAATCCCTACGAGCAGTACTTC.

With regard to this clonotype: A read error is possible here, since a much larger clone lies one base away. The chain links TRBV4-3 to TRBJ1-3; D remains unclear. Germline V gene data show CDR1 as LGHNA and CDR2 as YSLEER. CDR3 length equals 16 residues. This CDR3 is CASSQGRRLSGNTINF. The CDR3 DNA reads as TGCGCCAGCAGCCAAGGTCGGAGACTCTCTGGAAACACCATAAATTTT.

The gene calls are TRBV6-2 or TRBV6-3 and TRBJ2-5; no reliable D call. CDR1 is MNHEY, CDR2 SVGEGT, per germline. V was trimmed by 7 bases and J by 1 base, leaving 13 bases between them. The CDR3 has 14 amino acids. CDR3 protein: CASTKGRRQETQYF. As DNA, the CDR3 is TGTGCCAGCACCAAAGGCAGACGCCAAGAGACCCAGTACTTC.

Details on this clonotype: Being one base from a much bigger clone, this may be a read error. The chain joins TRBV29-1 to TRBJ2-2; 7 bases match TRBD2. Per germline, CDR1 SQVTM and CDR2 ANQGSEA. The CDR3 is made up of 14 amino acids. In DNA, the CDR3 is TGCAGCGTTGACGGCGGGAGAGGTGCCGGGGAGCTGTCTTTT. This encodes CSVDGGRGAGELSF.

J is TRBJ2-7 and V is TRBV27; 11 bases line up with TRBD1. This CDR3 spans 16 amino acids. Trimming at V came to 4 bases and at J to 4 bases, leaving 9 bases not matched to a gene. Germline CDR1 and CDR2: MNHEY and SMNVEV (reference sequence). CDR3 DNA: TGTGCCAGCAGTTATCCTACCGGGACAGGGGGATACGAGCAGTACTTC. Its translation is CASSYPTGTGGYEQYF.

The rearrangement joins TRBV7-9 to TRBJ2-7; D gene unclear. The germline CDR1 and CDR2 sequences are SEHNR and FQNEAQ (reference sequence). The CDR3 totals 14 residues. Trimming left V 1 base short and J 4 bases short, with 11 bases between. The CDR3 DNA is TGTGCCAGCAGCTTAGATCCAGTAACTTACGAGCAGTACTTC. Its translation: CASSLDPVTYEQYF.

A word on this clonotype: Just one base apart from a much larger clone, this may be a read error. J is TRBJ2-7 and V is TRBV20-1; D is possibly TRBD1 or TRBD2 (5 bases each). The CDR3 has 13 amino acids. In germline, CDR1 is DFQATT, CDR2 SNEGSKA (reference sequence). As DNA, the CDR3 is TGCAGTACTAGAGGGGTGGATCCCTACGAGCAGTACTTC. This translates into CSTRGVDPYEQYF.

The chain employs TRBV6-2 or TRBV6-3 and TRBJ1-5; D remains ambiguous. Trimming pared 6 bases from V and 0 bases from J, leaving 12 bases between. The CDR3 runs 15 residues. CDR1 and CDR2 from the germline V gene are MNHEY and SVGEGT. The CDR3 region is CASSHLGVSNQPQHF. DNA of the CDR3: TGTGCCAGCAGCCACCTTGGTGTTAGCAATCAGCCCCAGCATTTT.

This clonotype was counted only a few times. V is TRBV27 and J is TRBJ1-6; D is uncertain. The CDR3 consists of 15 residues. With 3 bases removed from V and 13 bases from J, the gap between germline ends came to 19 bases. The germline V gene has CDR1 MNHEY and CDR2 SMNVEV (reference sequence). CDR3 in DNA: TGTGCCAGCAGTTTGGGCCCTACCGGGTATTTCCCCCTCCACTTT. Protein: CASSLGPTGYFPLHF.

As for this clonotype: The missing conserved phenylalanine or tryptophan at the end of this CDR3 makes a read error likely. The chain joins TRBV3-1 to TRBJ2-1; D is perhaps TRBD1 (7 bases). V was pared by 5 bases and J by 2 bases, with 16 bases between. The germline V gene encodes CDR1 LGHDT and CDR2 YNNKEL (reference sequence). This CDR3 has 16 residues. CDR3 coding DNA: TGTGCCAGCAGCTCCGGCGGAGGGGGCCCCTACAATGAGCAGTTCTAC. As protein: CASSSGGGGPYNEQFY.

This clonotype has only a few counts. The CDR3 DNA reads as TGTGCCAGTAGTATAGGGACTTCCATGAACACTGAAGCTTTCTTT. This encodes CASSIGTSMNTEAFF. J is TRBJ1-1 and V is TRBV19; D gene uncertain. In germline, CDR1 is LNHDA, CDR2 SQIVND (reference sequence). V shed 1 base and J shed 0 bases, with 9 bases lying between them. The length of the CDR3 is 15 residues.

This clonotype was counted ten times or more. The chain recombines TRBV11-2 with TRBJ2-1, with 8 bases matching TRBD1. The CDR3 has 15 residues. The junction had 7 bases not matched to a gene; V was cut back by 5 bases and J by 4 bases. Per germline, CDR1 SGHAT and CDR2 FQNNGV. CDR3 loop: CASSQDRDSYNEQFF. The CDR3 coding sequence is TGTGCCAGCAGCCAGGACAGGGACTCGTACAATGAGCAGTTCTTC.

This clonotype was counted many times. The chain has TRBV5-1 and TRBJ2-5, with TRBD1 identical over 8 bases. CDR3 size: 15 residues. The V and J ends lost 3 bases and 5 bases, in that order; junction bases with no gene match: 9. The germline gives CDR1 SGHRS, CDR2 YFSETQ. In DNA form, the CDR3 reads TGCGCCAGCAGCTCCCTAGACAGGGGAGATGAGACCCAGTACTTC. This codes for CASSSLDRGDETQYF.

This clonotype came up many times. The V call is TRBV30, the J call TRBJ2-1; TRBD2 agrees at 8 bases. Germline CDR1 GTSNPN, CDR2 SVGIG (reference sequence). V was pared by 2 bases and J by 4 bases, with 4 bases of the junction left unmatched. This CDR3 has 14 amino acids. The CDR3 reads CAWSILADYNEQFF. The CDR3 DNA reads as TGTGCCTGGAGTATACTAGCGGATTACAATGAGCAGTTCTTC.

This clonotype occurred many times. J is TRBJ1-1 and V is TRBV11-1; D uncertain. Trimming shortened V by 4 bases and J by 4 bases, and 16 bases separated the two germline ends. The CDR3 has 15 residues. The germline V gene has CDR1 SGHAT and CDR2 FQDESV (reference sequence). The chain's CDR3 is CASSWTANLGTEAFF. CDR3 nucleotide sequence: TGTGCCAGCAGCTGGACGGCCAACTTGGGCACTGAAGCTTTCTTT.

On this clonotype: This could be a read error, since a much larger clone is one nucleotide away. The CDR3 nucleotides read TGCCGCGTTGGAGTAGTTGGTAGCGATGAAGCTTTCTTT. Translating it yields CRVGVVGSDEAFF. This rearrangement joins TRBV29-1 to TRBJ1-1; D unresolved. The CDR3 is 13 amino acids. Germline assignment: CDR1 SQVTM and CDR2 ANQGSEA.

This clonotype was found many times. The chain has TRBV7-9 and TRBJ1-4, with D perhaps TRBD1 (5 bases). Trimming took off 6 bases at V and 6 bases at J, with 17 bases between the two ends. Germline loops: CDR1 SEHNR, CDR2 FQNEAQ (reference sequence). The CDR3 totals 15 residues. The CDR3 region is CASSRPDREDEKLFF. CDR3 DNA sequence: TGTGCCAGCAGTCGTCCTGACAGAGAGGATGAAAAACTGTTTTTT.